This T cell receptor (beta chain) originates from a study of cytomegalovirus exposure and HLA in healthy donors. This clone turned up a few times. V shed 3 bases, J shed 2 bases, and the junction held 7 bases outside the gene matches. Germline V gene sequence: CDR1 SGHRS, CDR2 YFSETQ. CDR3 size: 15 residues. With 60 Vbeta and 13 Jbeta primers, the PCR was carried out. Only in-frame clones appear in the TCRdb table, and some are missing; sequencing was by immunoSEQ multiplex PCR. The sample lists 130,000 or so clones, about 61% seen once, with 1.8% in the top ten. This clonotype was obtained from a male donor in good health and CMV-seronegative. The chain is built from TRBV5-1 and TRBJ2-7, with 8 bases that match TRBD1. The source material was PBMCs. DNA of the CDR3: TGCGCCAGCAGCTATCGACAGGGGCCAACCTACGAGCAGTACTTC. Translated, it gives CASSYRQGPTYEQYF.